The source of this TCR beta chain is a study of chemoradiotherapy in HPV16-positive cancers. For the study at large: Candidate HPV-specific clones and shared TCR motifs came from two HPV16-positive patients.

Libraries were prepared by immunoSEQ multiplex PCR; TCRdb keeps only in-frame clonotypes and omits some of them. Among some 32,000 clones, nearly 90% were seen once, and the ten largest hold about 3%. The J segment lost 4 bases and the V segment lost 6 bases, leaving 9 bases of the junction unmatched. The V gene's germline CDR1 is SEHNR and CDR2 FQNEAQ (reference sequence). The CDR3 runs to 16 residues. Samples were taken several times over chemoradiotherapy. V is TRBV7-9 and J is TRBJ2-1, with TRBD2 matching over 10 bases. The starting material was blood, obtained from a patient who underwent chemoradiotherapy. This sequence was found in a human donor with HPV-associated anogenital cancer. CDR3 sequence (DNA): TGTGCCAGCAGTCAAGCGAGGACTAGCGGATACAATGAGCAGTTCTTC. This codes for CASSQARTSGYNEQFF.